These 7 T cell receptor beta chains came from one sample sequenced in a study of spatial heterogeneity in lung cancer. TCRdb re-called the 5' RACE reads through MiXCR, storing one row per CDR3 protein. Of about 120,000 distinct CDR3 sequences in the sample, 12% were seen once. Time point defined: blood at routine non-recurrence follow-up after resection. Whole RNA, isolated from tumor, nontumor lung or frozen PBMC, was sequenced without prior sorting. The sequencing here drew on PBMCs, taken at follow-up. Receptors were obtained from a male donor with early-stage non-small cell lung cancer.

The chain combines TRBV13 with TRBJ1-1, with no clear D. The length of the CDR3 is 15 residues. Trimming removed 4 bases from V and 0 bases from J, with 12 bases in between. Germline assignment: CDR1 PRHDT and CDR2 FYEKMQ (reference sequence). The DNA of the CDR3 is TGTGCCAGCAGCTCCCGTAAGCCCATGAACACTGAAGCTTTCTTT. It specifies CASSSRKPMNTEAFF.

At least ten counts were recorded for this clonotype. This chain connects TRBV5-1 to TRBJ2-7; D could derive from TRBD1 or TRBD2 (5 bases each). The CDR3 runs to 14 residues. Trimming took 4 bases from V and 1 from J, leaving 12 bases between them. CDR1 and CDR2 from the germline V gene are SGHRS and YFSETQ. CDR3 loop: CASSLRGLSYEQYF. CDR3 bases: TGCGCCAGCAGCCTCCGGGGCTTGTCCTACGAGCAGTACTTC.

This clonotype was detected a few times. The chain joins TRBV7-2 to TRBJ1-2; 11 bases agree with TRBD1. V shed 2 bases and J 1 base; nucleotides not matched to a gene: 3. CDR3 length equals 16 residues. The V gene's germline CDR1 is SGHTA and CDR2 FQGNSA. The CDR3 reads CASSLRTGGGNYGYTF. CDR3 nucleotide sequence: TGTGCCAGCAGCTTAAGGACAGGGGGCGGTAACTATGGCTACACCTTC.

This clonotype was detected many times. J is TRBJ1-2 and V is TRBV10-3; D possibly corresponds to TRBD1 (6 bases). The V end was cut by 6 bases, the J end by 3 bases, with 17 bases between. From germline, CDR1 is ENHRY and CDR2 SYGVKD. The CDR3 loop spans 15 amino acids. CDR3 nucleotides: TGTGCCATCAGAAATACAGGGAAATCCGACTATGGCTACACCTTC. This encodes CAIRNTGKSDYGYTF.

This clonotype was detected many times. This chain joins TRBV20-1 and TRBJ1-5, with a tentative D call TRBD1 (6 bases). Per germline, CDR1 DFQATT and CDR2 SNEGSKA (reference sequence). The V gene lost 0 bases and the J gene lost 2 bases, with 11 bases spanning the gap. The CDR3 extends over 15 amino acids. CDR3 region: CSARDSRTGNQPQHF. The CDR3 region has the DNA TGCAGTGCTAGAGATTCTAGGACAGGCAATCAGCCCCAGCATTTT.

The chain employs TRBV5-6 and TRBJ2-3; the D gene could be TRBD1 or TRBD2 (5 bases each). Trimming stripped 4 bases from V and 6 bases from J, with 9 bases between. This CDR3 is 12 amino acids long. Germline V CDR1 and CDR2: SGHDT, YYEEEE. The CDR3 DNA reads as TGTGCCAGCAGCAGAGAGGGGGATACGCAGTATTTT. It specifies CASSREGDTQYF.

This clonotype was observed a few times. V and J are TRBV2 and TRBJ1-6; D remains ambiguous. The germline V gene encodes CDR1 SNHLY and CDR2 FYNNEI. This CDR3 is 15 amino acids long. V lost 7 bases to trimming and J lost 0 bases, with 10 bases between them. CDR3 DNA: TGTGCCAGCATTGTGGAAATCTCCTATAATTCACCCCTCCACTTT. It codes for CASIVEISYNSPLHF.